This TCR beta chain was sequenced during a study of a mutant IDH1 vaccine in newly diagnosed glioma. The CDR3 runs 13 residues. Trimming took 6 bases from V and 5 from J, leaving 13 bases between them. CDR1 and CDR2 from the germline V gene are MNHEY and SVGAGI. In regard to this clone: Antigen unknown.

Sequenced by immunoSEQ multiplex PCR; TCRdb stores in-frame clones only, minus some. The data show 41,000 or so clones, 78% seen once. Time point described: week 23, last vaccination. In every dose of vaccine, 300 ug of mutant IDH1 20-mer peptide was given alongside topical imiquimod. The rearrangement uses TRBV6-5 and TRBJ1-2, with D uncertain. The sequences come from PBMCs, collected from a glioma patient whose treatment included an IDH1 peptide vaccine. The TCR comes from a woman in her forties with glioma. Some clones in this sample may be carry-over from other donors' samples. Here the CDR3 reads CASSLSKEYGYTF. CDR3 nucleotide sequence: TGTGCCAGCAGCTTATCGAAGGAATATGGCTACACCTTC.